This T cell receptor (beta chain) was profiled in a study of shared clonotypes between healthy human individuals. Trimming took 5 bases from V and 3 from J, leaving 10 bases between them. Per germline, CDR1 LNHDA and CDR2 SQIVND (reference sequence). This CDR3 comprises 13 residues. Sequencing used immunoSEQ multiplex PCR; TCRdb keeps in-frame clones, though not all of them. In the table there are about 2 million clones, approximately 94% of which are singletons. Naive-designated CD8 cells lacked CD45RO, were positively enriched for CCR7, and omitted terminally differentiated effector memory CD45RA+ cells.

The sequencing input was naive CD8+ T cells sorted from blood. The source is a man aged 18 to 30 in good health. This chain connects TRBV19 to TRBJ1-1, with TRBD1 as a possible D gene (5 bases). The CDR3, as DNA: TGTGCCAGTAGTGAACGAGGGGACACTGAAGCTTTCTTT. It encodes CASSERGDTEAFF.